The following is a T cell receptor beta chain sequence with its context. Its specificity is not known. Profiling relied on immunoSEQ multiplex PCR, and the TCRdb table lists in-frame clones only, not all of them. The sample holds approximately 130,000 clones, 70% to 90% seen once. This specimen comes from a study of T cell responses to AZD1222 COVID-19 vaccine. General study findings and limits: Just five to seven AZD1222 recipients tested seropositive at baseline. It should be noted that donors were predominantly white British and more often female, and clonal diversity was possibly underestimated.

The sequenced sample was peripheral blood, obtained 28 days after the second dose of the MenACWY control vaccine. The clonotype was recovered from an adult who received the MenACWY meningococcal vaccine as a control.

The CDR3 DNA sequence: TGTGCCAGCAGTGAACCCCGACAAGTGGGGCAGTACGTC. This codes for CASSEPRQVGQYV. The chain employs TRBV2 and TRBJ2-7; D remains unclear. Germline CDR1 reads SNHLY; CDR2 reads FYNNEI. The CDR3 has 13 amino acids. Trimming shortened V by 2 bases and J by 9 bases, and 14 bases separated the two germline ends.